These 30 T cell receptor beta chains originate from one sample sequenced in a study of cytomegalovirus exposure and HLA in healthy donors. With 60 Vbeta and 13 Jbeta primers, the PCR was carried out. Clones were read by immunoSEQ multiplex PCR, and TCRdb kept only the in-frame ones, dropping some. This sample has fewer than 200,000 clones, with about four fifths found just once. The sequenced sample was PBMCs. These receptors were collected from a woman younger than 45 in good health and CMV-seropositive.

The CDR3 region is CASGQAYEQYF. CDR3 bases: TGTGCCAGCGGACAAGCCTACGAGCAGTACTTC. This rearrangement joins TRBV28 to TRBJ2-7; possible D gene TRBD1, 5 bases. CDR1 and CDR2 (germline): MDHEN, SYDVKM. This CDR3 spans 11 amino acids. The germline V and J ends were trimmed by 8 bases and 2 bases, with 7 bases remaining between them.

The chain is built from TRBV11-2 and TRBJ2-5; 7 positions agree with TRBD2. This CDR3 has 14 amino acids. The junction had 8 bases not matched to a gene; V was cut back by 5 bases and J by 5 bases. Germline V lookup: CDR1 SGHAT, CDR2 FQNNGV. CDR3 residues: CASSPWVRGETQYF. DNA for the CDR3: TGTGCCAGCAGCCCGTGGGTGCGGGGGGAGACCCAGTACTTC. The full variable domain, completed using reference TRBV11-2 and TRBJ2-5, is EAGVAQSPRYKIIEKRQSVAFWCNPISGHATLYWYQQILGQGPKLLIQFQNNGVVDDSQLPKDRFSAERLKGVDSTLKIQPAKLEDSAVYLCASSPWVRGETQYFGPGTRLLVL.

J is TRBJ1-5 and V is TRBV4-2, with D unresolved. The length of the CDR3 is 16 residues. The germline gives CDR1 LGHNA, CDR2 YNFKEQ. Trimming stripped 5 bases from V and 1 base from J, with 15 bases between. DNA of the CDR3: TGTGCCAGCAGCACACGCCCGGGAAGGAGCAATCAGCCCCAGCATTTT. It is translated as CASSTRPGRSNQPQHF.

This chain connects TRBV5-6 to TRBJ1-1; 9 bases fit TRBD1. Germline V gene sequence: CDR1 SGHDT, CDR2 YYEEEE. The CDR3 totals 13 residues. V shed 6 bases and J 5 bases; nucleotides not matched to a gene: 5. CDR3: CASTRDRVTEAFF. The CDR3, as DNA: TGTGCCAGCACCAGGGACAGGGTTACTGAAGCTTTCTTT.

The chain couples TRBV5-1 to TRBJ2-5; no firm D call. The CDR3 contains 14 residues. Looked up from germline, CDR1 is SGHRS and CDR2 is YFSETQ. The V gene lost 5 bases and the J gene lost 1 base, with 12 bases spanning the gap. CDR3: CASSKEQIQETQYF. DNA for the CDR3: TGCGCCAGCAGTAAGGAACAGATCCAAGAGACCCAGTACTTC.

The rearrangement uses TRBV5-5 and TRBJ1-5; D is uncertain. The V gene lost 4 bases and the J gene lost 6 bases, with 17 bases spanning the gap. CDR3 length: 15 residues. From germline, CDR1 is SGHKS and CDR2 YYEKEE (reference sequence). CDR3 loop: CASSRRQDGGQPQHF. DNA of the CDR3: TGTGCCAGCAGCCGGAGGCAGGATGGAGGTCAGCCCCAGCATTTT.

V and J are TRBV5-4 and TRBJ2-5, with D possibly matching TRBD1 (7 bases). The germline gives CDR1 SGHNT, CDR2 YYREEE (reference sequence). This CDR3 has 14 amino acids. V lost 4 bases, J lost 5 bases, and 15 bases lay in between. The DNA for the CDR3 is TGTGCCAGCAGCAAGGGGGCAGGGAGGGAGACCCAGTACTTC. This sequence encodes CASSKGAGRETQYF. Using reference TRBV5-4 and TRBJ2-5 for the parts outside the CDR3, the full variable domain is ETGVTQSPTHLIKTRGQQVTLRCSSQSGHNTVSWYQQALGQGPQFIFQYYREEENGRGNFPPRFSGLQFPNYSSELNVNALELDDSALYLCASSKGAGRETQYFGPGTRLLVL.

The chain combines TRBV7-2 with TRBJ1-2; weak D call: TRBD1 (5 bases). The CDR3 covers 14 residues. The V end was cut by 1 base, the J end by 7 bases, with 13 bases between. Per germline, CDR1 SGHTA and CDR2 FQGNSA. In nucleotides, the CDR3 is TGTGCCAGCAGCTTAGTCCCCAGGGTTTCTGGCTACACCTTC. Translating it yields CASSLVPRVSGYTF.

This clone occurred a few times. The genes are TRBV27 and TRBJ2-1; 10 bases align to TRBD1. Trimming at V came to 4 bases and at J to 5 bases, leaving 8 bases not matched to a gene. Germline-derived CDR1 and CDR2 are MNHEY and SMNVEV (reference sequence). The CDR3 length is 16 residues. The CDR3 region has the DNA TGTGCCAGCAGTTCCCCGGGACAGGGGTCGGACAATGAGCAGTTCTTC. It codes for CASSSPGQGSDNEQFF.

The J gene is TRBJ1-2, the V gene TRBV28, with a tentative D call TRBD1 (5 bases). The V end was cut by 6 bases, the J end by 0 bases, with 23 bases between. The germline V gene encodes CDR1 MDHEN and CDR2 SYDVKM. The CDR3 is 18 residues long. This CDR3 reads CASSSLRDGLSSNYGYTF. The CDR3 DNA reads TGTGCCAGCAGCTCCCTAAGGGACGGACTATCTTCTAACTATGGCTACACCTTC.

This clone was counted a single time. J is TRBJ2-2 and V is TRBV7-9; 8 bases are a match to TRBD2. The germline V gene has CDR1 SEHNR and CDR2 FQNEAQ (reference sequence). V lost 10 bases to trimming and J lost 6 bases; unmatched junction nucleotides: 13. This CDR3 contains 15 residues. Here the CDR3 DNA reads TGTGCCAACCCCCCTCCGGGGGGGGGCTCCGGGGAGCTGTTTTTT. Its translation is CANPPPGGGSGELFF.

V gene TRBV19 combines with J gene TRBJ1-2; D perhaps matches TRBD1 (6 bases). V lost 5 bases and J 9 bases, leaving 13 bases between the germline ends. This CDR3 is 12 amino acids long. From germline, CDR1 is LNHDA and CDR2 SQIVND (reference sequence). In nucleotides, the CDR3 is TGTGCCAGTAGTCGCGACAGGTGGAGCTACACCTTC. It is translated as CASSRDRWSYTF.

This chain links TRBV10-2 with TRBJ1-4, with 9 bases that match TRBD1. CDR1 and CDR2 from the germline V gene are WSHSY and SAAADI. The CDR3 is 15 residues long. J gave up 8 bases and V 3 bases, and 7 bases lay outside the gene matches. The CDR3 DNA follows: TGCGCCAGCAGTGACCACAGGGGGCTTAGGGAAAAACTGTTTTTT. Translating gives CASSDHRGLREKLFF.

The CDR3 bases are TGTGCCAGCAGCTTGGACGGTCAATCCGTAAACACTGAAGCTTTCTTT. Translated: CASSLDGQSVNTEAFF. The J gene is TRBJ1-1, the V gene TRBV5-4; no definite D call. The CDR3 extends over 16 amino acids. V lost 0 bases and J lost 2, with 14 bases in between. Per germline, CDR1 SGHNT and CDR2 YYREEE (reference sequence). The entire variable domain, with the rest obtained from reference TRBV5-4 and TRBJ1-1, is as follows: ETGVTQSPTHLIKTRGQQVTLRCSSQSGHNTVSWYQQALGQGPQFIFQYYREEENGRGNFPPRFSGLQFPNYSSELNVNALELDDSALYLCASSLDGQSVNTEAFFGQGTRLTVV.

The CDR3 region has the DNA TGTGCCAGCAGCCCACATCAACAGCTTAAAAAGTACCAAGAGACCCAGTACTTC. This translates into CASSPHQQLKKYQETQYF. The chain has TRBV5-5 and TRBJ2-5; D uncertain. The CDR3 consists of 18 residues. V was clipped by 4 bases and J by 0 bases, with 22 bases between them. Per the germline V gene, CDR1 is SGHKS and CDR2 is YYEKEE (reference sequence).

This clone was counted between two and nine times. At one boundary the junction diverges from the germline segment, which might be a read error. The rearrangement links TRBV10-3 to TRBJ1-1; D is unresolved. The germline V gene has CDR1 ENHRY and CDR2 SYGVKD. The CDR3 covers 12 residues. The DNA for the CDR3 is TGTGCCAGCAGTGTTACGGTTACTGAAGCTTTCTTT. Translation: CASSVTVTEAFF.

The rearrangement joins TRBV14 to TRBJ1-6; 8 bases line up with TRBD1. CDR1 and CDR2 (germline): SGHDN, FVKESK. The CDR3 runs to 16 residues. J gave up 4 bases and V 5 bases, and 7 bases lay outside the gene matches. The CDR3 sequence is CASSYRQGSYNSPLHF. The CDR3 coding sequence is TGTGCCAGCAGCTACCGACAGGGGTCTTATAATTCACCCCTCCACTTT.

The V and J genes are TRBV28 and TRBJ2-2, with TRBD2 as a possible D gene (6 bases). V lost 5 bases and J 1 base, leaving 14 bases between the germline ends. Germline assignment: CDR1 MDHEN and CDR2 SYDVKM. There are 16 residues in the CDR3. CDR3 in DNA: TGTGCCAGCAGTACGGGTAAAGCGGGGAACACCGGGGAGCTGTTTTTT. Amino acids: CASSTGKAGNTGELFF.

The rearrangement joins TRBV7-6 to TRBJ1-5; 7 bases are a match to TRBD1. Losses at the gene ends were 2 bases for V and 0 bases for J; bases not matched to a gene: 7. CDR3 size: 17 residues. Germline CDR1 reads SGHVS; CDR2 reads FNYEAQ. The CDR3 loop reads CASSLKDRDYSNQPQHF. The CDR3 DNA reads as TGTGCCAGCAGCTTAAAAGACAGGGATTATAGCAATCAGCCCCAGCATTTT.

The chain carries TRBV5-1 and TRBJ1-2, with D hard to call. The CDR3 spans 14 residues. Deletions cut 0 bases from V and 6 bases from J, with 12 bases between. Germline loops: CDR1 SGHRS, CDR2 YFSETQ. For the CDR3, the DNA is TGCGCCAGCAGCTTGGAGAGCGGGCTGAATGGCTACACCTTC. Translating gives CASSLESGLNGYTF.

The chain carries TRBV4-2 and TRBJ1-2; D is perhaps TRBD1 (6 bases). CDR1 is LGHNA, CDR2 YNFKEQ, per germline. The V end was cut by 2 bases, the J end by 4 bases, with 14 bases between. The CDR3 has 15 amino acids. This CDR3 is CASSQYFQGTYGYTF. The CDR3 bases are TGTGCCAGCAGCCAATATTTCCAGGGGACCTATGGCTACACCTTC.

This sequence joins TRBV9 and TRBJ2-3; 9 bases line up with TRBD2. V trimming: 4 bases; J trimming: 0 bases; junction bases outside the gene matches: 6. The CDR3 has 16 residues. Germline CDR1 is SGDLS and CDR2 is YYNGEE. CDR3 sequence reads: CASSLQTSGSTDTQYF. Written as DNA, the CDR3 is TGTGCCAGCAGCCTTCAGACTAGCGGCAGCACAGATACGCAGTATTTT.

The chain is built from TRBV10-3 and TRBJ1-2, with 8 bases lining up with TRBD1. CDR1 and CDR2 (germline): ENHRY, SYGVKD. CDR3 length equals 14 residues. J was trimmed by 8 bases and V by 11 bases; bases with no gene match: 16. DNA of the CDR3: TGTGCCTCAACGGACAGGGAATGGGAGACGGGCTACACCTTC. This translates into CASTDREWETGYTF.

This clone was seen just once. This CDR3 is CAIRGVQGAYNEQFF. The CDR3 DNA reads as TGTGCCATCAGAGGGGTGCAGGGGGCCTACAATGAGCAGTTCTTC. The chain couples TRBV10-3 to TRBJ2-1; 7 bases match TRBD1. The trim removed 6 bases at V and 2 bases at J, leaving 7 bases unmatched. Germline V gene data show CDR1 as ENHRY and CDR2 as SYGVKD. This CDR3 comprises 15 residues.

The gene calls are TRBV10-3 and TRBJ2-7; D not resolved. Germline assignment: CDR1 ENHRY and CDR2 SYGVKD. The V and J ends lost 3 bases and 1 base respectively, with 7 bases between them. This CDR3 region has 13 residues. CDR3 DNA: TGTGCCATCAGTGATTTGAGTTCCTACGAGCAGTACTTC. Amino acid sequence: CAISDLSSYEQYF.

The CDR3 DNA sequence: TGTGCCAGCAGTTTACAGGTCGGAGAGACCCAGTACTTC. It specifies CASSLQVGETQYF. The chain employs TRBV6-5 and TRBJ2-5; maybe TRBD1 (5 bases). CDR1 MNHEY and CDR2 SVGAGI come from the germline V gene. The CDR3 sequence is 13 residues long. Trimming took 4 bases from V and 4 from J, leaving 10 bases between them.

About this clone itself: One junction end does not reproduce the germline sequence, and a read error may be involved. This rearrangement joins TRBV18 to TRBJ2-7, with a tentative D call TRBD1 (6 bases). CDR1 and CDR2 (germline): KGHSH, LQKENI. This CDR3 spans 12 amino acids. The CDR3 sequence is CASSLQTGPHVF. DNA of the CDR3: TGTGCCAGCTCGCTTCAGACAGGCCCCCATGTCTTC. The whole variable domain, filled in from reference TRBV18 and TRBJ2-7, reads NAGVMQNPRHLVRRRGQEARLRCSPMKGHSHVYWYRQLPEEGLKFMVYLQKENIIDESGMPKERFSAEFPKEGPSILRIQQVVRGDSAAYFCASSLQTGPHVFGPGTRLTVT.

CDR3 DNA sequence: TGCGCCAGCAGCCAATACCAGGGGTGGTACGAGCAGTACTTC. The encoded protein is CASSQYQGWYEQYF. The chain has TRBV4-1 and TRBJ2-7, with D possibly being TRBD1 (6 bases). CDR1 and CDR2 (germline): MGHRA, YSYEKL. Deletions cut 2 bases from V and 4 bases from J, with 12 bases between. The CDR3 is made up of 14 amino acids.

The chain employs TRBV2 and TRBJ1-1; maybe TRBD1 (5 bases). This CDR3 region has 14 residues. The V and J ends lost 1 base and 4 bases respectively, with 10 bases between them. From germline, CDR1 is SNHLY and CDR2 FYNNEI. CDR3 in DNA: TGTGCCAGCAGTGAAGAGCTCGGGGGCACTGAAGCTTTCTTT. Encoded protein: CASSEELGGTEAFF.

CDR3 coding DNA: TGTGCCAGCAGCGAACAGGGTTCTACTAATGAAAAACTGTTTTTT. As protein: CASSEQGSTNEKLFF. The J gene is TRBJ1-4, the V gene TRBV2; weak D call: TRBD1 (6 bases). V lost 6 bases and J lost 2, with 13 bases in between. The CDR3 loop spans 15 amino acids. Germline CDR1 SNHLY, CDR2 FYNNEI.